This T cell receptor (beta chain) comes out of a study of read filtering for tumor transcriptome and immune sequencing. For the study at large: R-ISS stage counts were 8 for I, about 15 for II, 7 for III. After DNase treatment, RNA was made into whole-transcriptome libraries.

This library used roughly 400 ng RNA and molecular barcoded adaptors spanning alpha/delta and beta/gamma chains. Each CDR3 protein gets one entry after TCRdb re-called the reads with MiXCR. The table lists tens of thousands of distinct CDR3 sequences, approximately 21% of them singletons. Germline V gene data show CDR1 as ENHRY and CDR2 as SYGVKD. CDR3 length: 15 residues. J was trimmed by 7 bases and V by 5 bases; bases with no gene match: 9. Bone marrow was sampled from every patient at the time of active disease. In this sample, this clonotype turned up many times. V and J are TRBV10-3 and TRBJ2-1, with 9 positions matching TRBD1. The TCR originated in a donor over 35 with multiple myeloma. Input material: a population of CD138-negative cells sorted from bone marrow. The CDR3 region is CAISMPGQGVNEQFF. CDR3 DNA: TGTGCCATCAGTATGCCGGGACAGGGAGTGAATGAGCAGTTCTTC.